This T cell receptor beta chain was found in a study of graft-versus-host responses after intestinal transplantation. Study summary: Multivisceral, liver-intestinal, or isolated intestinal transplants were received by the recipients.

The CDR3 totals 15 residues. After removal of 5 bases from V and 4 bases from J, the junction contained 7 bases not matched to a gene. Germline CDR1 and CDR2: SEHNR and FQNEAQ (reference sequence). Sequencing used immunoSEQ multiplex PCR; TCRdb keeps in-frame clones, though not all of them. In the table there are 11,000 to 15,000 clones, approximately 32% of which are singletons. This clone was picked up a small number of times. Sequenced here: alloreactive CD4+ T cells from a mixed lymphocyte reaction culture, sampled before intestinal transplant. Noted subset: CFSE-low proliferating T cells sorted from roughly 6-day pre-transplant mixed lymphocyte reaction (GvH or HvG direction). The TCR was taken from a human patient who received an intestinal transplant. The chain is built from TRBV7-9 and TRBJ2-1; 8 bases line up with TRBD1. The CDR3 nucleotides read TGTGCCAGCAGCCGGGGGACAGGAAGGTACAATGAGCAGTTCTTC. Translation: CASSRGTGRYNEQFF.